Listed here are 32 T cell receptor beta chains from one sample, sequenced in a study of immune reconstitution after stem cell transplant in scleroderma (dated by TCRdb to about 2017). The library was generated by RT-PCR. Data came from an Illumina MiSeq. TCRdb ran its own pipeline on the public reads, namely fastp trimming at Q25 and MiXCR clone calling, and kept in-frame beta chains. Here each entry gathers all rows of one CDR3 protein and keeps the most common genes and DNA. This sample is represented by around 6,000 distinct CDR3 sequences; approximately 8% of them were singletons. The ten top clones hold over 9% of the sample. This sample was taken before or after autologous hematopoietic stem cell transplantation (not recorded which). The origin of the receptors is a male donor with systemic sclerosis.

J is TRBJ2-1 and V is TRBV5-8, with D unclear. Trimming removed 4 bases at V and 0 bases at J, with 14 bases between. This CDR3 has 16 amino acids. Germline CDR1 reads SGHTS; CDR2 reads YDEGEE. CDR3 residues: CASSPVLESSYNEQFF. The CDR3 region has the DNA TGTGCCAGCAGCCCAGTATTGGAGAGCTCCTACAATGAGCAGTTCTTC.

This clonotype was counted between two and nine times. The J gene is TRBJ2-3, the V gene TRBV4-1, with 8 nucleotides matching TRBD1. The ends lost 3 bases at V and 6 bases at J; junction bases unmatched: 11. The CDR3 totals 16 residues. Germline lookup yields CDR1 MGHRA and CDR2 YSYEKL. The CDR3 DNA is TGCGCCAGCAGCCATCCGTACGGACAGGGCTTCGATACGCAGTATTTT. Residues: CASSHPYGQGFDTQYF.

The genes are TRBV5-1 and TRBJ1-5; the match to TRBD1 covers 9 bases. V gave up 4 bases and J gave up 0 bases; unmatched junction bases: 11. Looked up from germline, CDR1 is SGHRS and CDR2 is YFSETQ. The CDR3 loop spans 18 amino acids. CDR3 bases: TGCGCCAGCAGCCCTGCCCCGGGACAGGGATATAGCAATCAGCCCCAGCATTTT. It is translated as CASSPAPGQGYSNQPQHF.

This clonotype was observed a handful of times. The V and J genes are TRBV5-1 and TRBJ2-3, with TRBD2 matching over 10 bases. This CDR3 comprises 16 residues. CDR1 and CDR2 from the germline V gene are SGHRS and YFSETQ. V dropped 0 bases and J dropped 6; count of bases not matched to a gene: 7. CDR3 in DNA: TGCGCCAGCAGCTTGGGGGCTAGCGGGAGTATCGATACGCAGTATTTT. Amino acid sequence: CASSLGASGSIDTQYF. The whole variable domain, filled in from reference TRBV5-1 and TRBJ2-3, reads KAGVTQTPRYLIKTRGQQVTLSCSPISGHRSVSWYQQTPGQGLQFLFEYFSETQRNKGNFPGRFSGRQFSNSRSEMNVSTLELGDSALYLCASSLGASGSIDTQYFGPGTRLTVL.

In the case of this clonotype: Germline is not matched at one junction end, which may reflect a read error. The chain couples TRBV5-1 to TRBJ2-1, with D possibly matching TRBD2 (6 bases). Germline V gives CDR1 SGHRS, CDR2 YFSETQ. The CDR3 spans 14 residues. The CDR3 here is CASGLSGGYNEQFF. Written as DNA, the CDR3 is TGCGCCAGCGGCTTGTCCGGGGGCTACAATGAGCAGTTCTTC.

This clonotype is termed medium-sized. The chain combines TRBV20-1 with TRBJ2-7, with 10 nucleotides matching TRBD1. Germline V CDR1 and CDR2: DFQATT, SNEGSKA (reference sequence). The CDR3 loop spans 12 amino acids. The J segment lost 3 bases and the V segment lost 5 bases, leaving 1 base of the junction unmatched. CDR3 protein: CSARDRGYEQYF. The CDR3 nucleotides are TGCAGTGCTCGGGACAGGGGCTACGAGCAGTACTTC.

This rearrangement joins TRBV20-1 to TRBJ1-1; no firm D call. Trimming shortened V by 5 bases and J by 1 base, and 8 bases separated the two germline ends. CDR3 length: 12 amino acids. Germline-derived CDR1 and CDR2 are DFQATT and SNEGSKA (reference sequence). The chain's CDR3 is CSAEWGNTEAFF. The DNA for the CDR3 is TGCAGTGCTGAGTGGGGGAACACTGAAGCTTTCTTT.

This chain links TRBV20-1 with TRBJ2-3, with 7 bases fitting TRBD1. Germline loops: CDR1 DFQATT, CDR2 SNEGSKA (reference sequence). The CDR3 has 12 amino acids. Unmatched junction bases numbered 4, after V lost 5 bases and J lost 5 bases. DNA for the CDR3: TGCAGTGCTGGGACAGCCAGAGATACGCAGTATTTT. Its translation: CSAGTARDTQYF.

By proportion, this clonotype is medium-sized (0.01 to 0.1%). V usage is TRBV24-1 and J usage is TRBJ2-5, with TRBD1 as a possible D gene (6 bases). The germline V gene encodes CDR1 KGHDR and CDR2 SFDVKD. Trimming took off 4 bases at V and 3 bases at J, with 11 bases between the two ends. The length of the CDR3 is 14 residues. Here the CDR3 reads CATSDHGQKETQYF. The DNA for the CDR3 is TGTGCCACCAGTGACCACGGACAGAAAGAGACCCAGTACTTC.

This clonotype was recorded a few times. The chain uses TRBV10-3 and TRBJ2-2; no definite D call. This CDR3 comprises 13 residues. CDR1 ENHRY and CDR2 SYGVKD come from the germline V gene. The ends were cut back, 2 bases at V and 9 bases at J, with 10 bases in the middle. CDR3 bases: TGTGCCATCAGTGAGACCTTAGACCGGGAGCTGTTTTTT. Amino acids: CAISETLDRELFF.

The CDR3 is CASSLLRGGPNTGELFF. As DNA, the CDR3 is TGTGCCAGCAGCCTCCTCCGCGGGGGTCCGAACACCGGGGAGCTGTTTTTT. This chain links TRBV9 with TRBJ2-2; 7 nucleotides line up with TRBD2. The germline V gene has CDR1 SGDLS and CDR2 YYNGEE. The CDR3 is made up of 17 amino acids. Trimming at V came to 4 bases and at J to 0 bases, leaving 9 bases not matched to a gene.

Notes on this clonotype: An end of the junction differs from the germline gene, which may be a read error. The V and J genes are TRBV4-3 and TRBJ2-5, with D unclear. The CDR3 totals 16 residues. Germline V gives CDR1 LGHNA, CDR2 YSLEER. CDR3 amino acids: CASGQDDFPRPETQYF. DNA of the CDR3: TGCGCCAGCGGCCAAGACGACTTTCCCCGGCCGGAGACCCAGTACTTC.

This clonotype was detected only a few times. The chain links TRBV28 to TRBJ2-5; 10 bases are shared with TRBD2. CDR3 length equals 13 residues. Per the germline V gene, CDR1 is MDHEN and CDR2 is SYDVKM. Trimming cost V 6 bases and J 5 bases; bases outside gene matches: 3. CDR3 sequence reads: CASSLSGGETQYF. The CDR3 DNA reads TGTGCCAGCAGCCTTAGCGGGGGGGAGACCCAGTACTTC.

The table lists this clonotype with a few counts. The V call is TRBV30, the J call TRBJ2-1, with 7 bases lining up with TRBD2. V was pared by 2 bases and J by 6 bases, with 7 bases of the junction left unmatched. The CDR3 runs 14 residues. Germline V CDR1 and CDR2: GTSNPN, SVGIG (reference sequence). The DNA of the CDR3 is TGTGCCTGGAGTACTAGCGTCATAAGCAATGAGCAGTTCTTC. Protein product: CAWSTSVISNEQFF.

By proportion, this clonotype is medium-sized. The chain combines TRBV20-1 with TRBJ1-3; 7 bases map to TRBD1. CDR1 is DFQATT and CDR2 is SNEGSKA in the germline V gene (reference sequence). CDR3 length: 14 residues. After removal of 0 bases from V and 4 bases from J, the junction contained 3 bases not matched to a gene. CDR3 sequence reads: CSAREQGFGNTIYF. The CDR3 DNA sequence: TGCAGTGCTAGAGAACAGGGGTTCGGAAACACCATATATTTT.

This clonotype is termed medium-sized. CDR3 DNA sequence: TGTGCCAGCAGGGGGACTAGCGGGGGCTCTAGCACAGATACGCAGTATTTT. This gives the protein CASRGTSGGSSTDTQYF. The rearrangement joins TRBV6-1 to TRBJ2-3; 14 nucleotides line up with TRBD2. V shed 6 bases, J shed 0 bases, and the junction held 5 bases outside the gene matches. This CDR3 is 17 amino acids long. Per germline, CDR1 MNHNS and CDR2 SASEGT.

By share, this clonotype counts as medium-sized (0.01 to 0.1%). V and J are TRBV7-2 and TRBJ1-3; D gene unclear. The CDR3 contains 14 residues. The germline CDR1 and CDR2 sequences are SGHTA and FQGNSA. Trimming cost V 7 bases and J 0 bases, with 10 bases left between them. The CDR3 nucleotides read TGTGCCAGCAAGGTGGCACACTCTGGAAACACCATATATTTT. This encodes CASKVAHSGNTIYF.

This clonotype appeared a few times. The chain combines TRBV11-2 with TRBJ2-3; 10 bases are a match to TRBD2. From germline, CDR1 is SGHAT and CDR2 FQNNGV. The V segment lost 1 base and the J segment 8 bases; nucleotides outside the gene matches: 9. This CDR3 region has 16 residues. The DNA of the CDR3 is TGTGCCAGCAGCTTAGGGGATCTAGCGGGAGTTGGTACGCAGTATTTT. Its protein is CASSLGDLAGVGTQYF.

This chain joins TRBV5-5 and TRBJ2-7; D gene uncertain. This CDR3 contains 12 residues. The V end lost 2 bases, the J end lost 1 base, and 4 bases lay between the germline ends. Germline V gene lookup returns CDR1 SGHKS and CDR2 YYEKEE (reference sequence). CDR3 coding DNA: TGTGCCAGCAGCTTCAAGTCCTACGAGCAGTACTTC. Translation gives CASSFKSYEQYF.

In its sample, this clonotype is medium-sized. The genes are TRBV13 and TRBJ1-2, with TRBD1 as a possible D gene (5 bases). Germline V CDR1 and CDR2: PRHDT, FYEKMQ (reference sequence). V was pared by 5 bases and J by 2 bases, with 18 bases between. The CDR3 length is 16 residues. The CDR3 DNA sequence: TGTGCCAGCAGCCTCGGCCCTACGGGGACCAACTATGGCTACACCTTC. Translation: CASSLGPTGTNYGYTF.

This clonotype is categorized as medium-sized. The chain has TRBV29-1 and TRBJ1-2, with 8 positions matching TRBD1. Trimming removed 3 bases from V and 1 base from J; junction bases left unmatched: 1. CDR1 SQVTM and CDR2 ANQGSEA come from the germline V gene. CDR3 length: 13 residues. CDR3 coding DNA: TGCAGCGTTGACGGACAGGGTAACTATGGCTACACCTTC. Translated, it gives CSVDGQGNYGYTF.

The chain is built from TRBV28 and TRBJ2-5; tentatively, D is TRBD1 (5 bases). V lost 5 bases, J lost 1 base, and 17 bases lay in between. CDR3 length equals 16 residues. Germline CDR1 reads MDHEN; CDR2 reads SYDVKM. The CDR3 DNA reads TGTGCCAGCAGTCCTCGACAGCGCATAACCCAAGAGACCCAGTACTTC. Protein product: CASSPRQRITQETQYF.

This clonotype is labeled as medium-sized. The chain joins TRBV29-1 to TRBJ2-1; D is ambiguous. CDR1 is SQVTM, CDR2 ANQGSEA, per germline. Trimming removed 1 base at V and 13 bases at J, with 14 bases between. The CDR3 extends over 12 amino acids. CDR3 protein: CSVEGLETSQFF. Written as DNA, the CDR3 is TGCAGCGTTGAAGGCTTGGAGACCAGTCAGTTCTTC.

This clonotype is medium-sized by share. V usage is TRBV28 and J usage is TRBJ2-5; D is unresolved. The CDR3 is 14 amino acids. V lost 1 base and J lost 5, with 11 bases in between. The germline V gene has CDR1 MDHEN and CDR2 SYDVKM. This chain's CDR3 is CASSLYSRLETQYF. The CDR3, as DNA: TGTGCCAGCAGTTTATATTCTCGGCTGGAGACCCAGTACTTC.

By its share, this clonotype is medium-sized (0.01 to 0.1%). This chain connects TRBV6-5 to TRBJ2-2; weak D call: TRBD1 (6 bases). The V gene's germline CDR1 is MNHEY and CDR2 SVGAGI. The CDR3 runs to 14 residues. V lost 5 bases and J 0 bases, leaving 7 bases between the germline ends. CDR3 DNA: TGTGCCAGCAGTCCAGGGGCGAACACCGGGGAGCTGTTTTTT. It translates to CASSPGANTGELFF.

This clonotype appeared a few times. The V and J genes are TRBV7-9 and TRBJ1-2; D uncertain. The CDR3 loop spans 15 amino acids. Trimming left V 4 bases short and J 1 base short, with 13 bases between. Germline CDR1 is SEHNR and CDR2 is FQNEAQ (reference sequence). CDR3 sequence (DNA): TGTGCCAGCAGCTCTGGCCGGGAGAATAACTATGGCTACACCTTC. Its translation is CASSSGRENNYGYTF.

The chain combines TRBV20-1 with TRBJ1-1, with D perhaps TRBD1 (5 bases). This CDR3 comprises 19 residues. With 3 bases removed from V and 1 base from J, the gap between germline ends came to 27 bases. CDR1 and CDR2 from the germline V gene are DFQATT and SNEGSKA (reference sequence). The DNA of the CDR3 is TGCAGTGCTAGTGGGGGAAAATTCGCCGGGAGGGAGGGGAACACTGAAGCTTTCTTT. It codes for CSASGGKFAGREGNTEAFF.

This chain uses TRBV7-2 with TRBJ2-1; no definite D call. Germline V lookup: CDR1 SGHTA, CDR2 FQGNSA. CDR3 length: 12 amino acids. Trimming removed 5 bases from V and 9 bases from J, with 11 bases in between. Written as DNA, the CDR3 is TGTGCCAGCAGCGAGCCCGTTAGTGAGCAGTTCTTC. Translation gives CASSEPVSEQFF.

This clonotype ranks as medium-sized. The genes are TRBV29-1 and TRBJ2-3, with TRBD1 matching over 10 bases. This CDR3 comprises 14 residues. Trimming cost V 7 bases and J 1 base; bases outside gene matches: 5. Germline-derived CDR1 and CDR2 are SQVTM and ANQGSEA. The CDR3 coding sequence is TGCAGCGCCGCCGGGACAGGGGGCACAGATACGCAGTATTTT. Protein: CSAAGTGGTDTQYF.

This clonotype is medium-sized within its sample. The chain employs TRBV5-1 and TRBJ2-7; D remains ambiguous. V gave up 1 base and J gave up 0 bases, with 8 bases separating them. The germline V gene encodes CDR1 SGHRS and CDR2 YFSETQ. The CDR3 extends over 14 amino acids. In DNA, the CDR3 is TGCGCCAGCAGCTTGATCGGCGGCTCCTACGAGCAGTACTTC. It codes for CASSLIGGSYEQYF. Drawing the rest from reference TRBV5-1 and TRBJ2-7, the complete variable domain is KAGVTQTPRYLIKTRGQQVTLSCSPISGHRSVSWYQQTPGQGLQFLFEYFSETQRNKGNFPGRFSGRQFSNSRSEMNVSTLELGDSALYLCASSLIGGSYEQYFGPGTRLTVT.

This clonotype was observed a handful of times. The V gene is TRBV5-1, the J gene TRBJ2-3; 8 positions match TRBD1. The CDR3 is 17 amino acids. Germline CDR1 is SGHRS and CDR2 is YFSETQ. V shed 2 bases, J shed 2 bases, and the junction held 10 bases outside the gene matches. The CDR3: CASSLPSGTGNTDTQYF. The CDR3, as DNA: TGCGCCAGCAGCTTACCTTCCGGGACAGGTAACACAGATACGCAGTATTTT.

V gene TRBV4-3 combines with J gene TRBJ2-6, with D perhaps matching TRBD1 (6 bases). This CDR3 contains 19 residues. Germline CDR1 and CDR2: LGHNA and YSLEER. V lost 0 bases, J lost 0 bases, and 15 bases lay in between. The CDR3 loop is CASSQEEQGFFSGANVLTF. The CDR3 nucleotides read TGCGCCAGCAGCCAAGAGGAGCAGGGGTTCTTCTCTGGGGCCAACGTCCTGACTTTC.